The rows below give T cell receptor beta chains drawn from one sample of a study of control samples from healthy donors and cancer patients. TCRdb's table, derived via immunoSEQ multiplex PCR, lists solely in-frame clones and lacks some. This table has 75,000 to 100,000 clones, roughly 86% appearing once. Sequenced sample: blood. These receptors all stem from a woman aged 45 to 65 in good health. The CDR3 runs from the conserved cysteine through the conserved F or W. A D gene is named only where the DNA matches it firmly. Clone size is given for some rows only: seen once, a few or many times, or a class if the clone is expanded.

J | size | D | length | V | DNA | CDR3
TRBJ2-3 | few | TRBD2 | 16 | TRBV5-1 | TGCGCCAGCAGCTTGGGACTAGCGGGGAGCACAGATACGCAGTATTTT | CASSLGLAGSTDTQYF
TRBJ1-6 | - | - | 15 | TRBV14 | TGTGCCAGCAGCCAAGAAACAGGGTATAACTCACCCCTCCACTTT | CASSQETGYNSPLHF
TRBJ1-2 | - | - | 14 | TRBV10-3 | TGTGCCATCAGCGACGGACAAGACGTATATGGCTACACCTTC | CAISDGQDVYGYTF
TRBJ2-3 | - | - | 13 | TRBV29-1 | TGCAGCGGCGGGACAGTTAGCACAGATACGCAGTATTTT | CSGGTVSTDTQYF
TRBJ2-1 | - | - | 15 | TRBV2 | TGTGCCAGCAGTGAAGTTAAGGGTCGGAGAAATGAGCAGTTCTTC | CASSEVKGRRNEQFF
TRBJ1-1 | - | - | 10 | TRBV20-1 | TGCAGTGCTAGGCCAGATGAAGCTTTCTTT | CSARPDEAFF
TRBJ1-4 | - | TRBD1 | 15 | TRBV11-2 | TGTGCCAGCAGCTTCCGGGACAGGTTTAATGAAAAACTGTTTTTT | CASSFRDRFNEKLFF
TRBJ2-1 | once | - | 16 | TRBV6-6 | TGTGCCAGCAGTCCTGTTTTGGGGGAGCTCTACAATGAGCAGTTCTTC | CASSPVLGELYNEQFF
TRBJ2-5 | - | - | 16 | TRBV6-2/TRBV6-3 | TGTGCCAGCAGTTACTCGAGGGGGGGCGCGGGGGAGACCCAGTACTTC | CASSYSRGGAGETQYF
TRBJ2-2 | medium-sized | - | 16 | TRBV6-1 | TGTGCCAGCAGAGAATCGTGGGGGATTCAAGGCGGGGAGCTGTTTTTT | CASRESWGIQGGELFF
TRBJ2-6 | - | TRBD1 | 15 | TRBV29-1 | TGCAGCGCTGGGACAGTCACATCTGGGGCCAACGTCCTGACTTTC | CSAGTVTSGANVLTF
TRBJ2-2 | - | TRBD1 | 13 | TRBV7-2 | TGTGCCAGCAGCCCCAGGGGGCCAGGGGAGCTGTTTTTT | CASSPRGPGELFF
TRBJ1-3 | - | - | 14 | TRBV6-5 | TGTGCCAGCAGACGGACGGCCGATGGAAACACCATATATTTT | CASRRTADGNTIYF
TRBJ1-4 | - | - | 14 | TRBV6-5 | TGTGCCAGCAGTCTGAACGGAGCTAATGAAAAACTGTTTTTT | CASSLNGANEKLFF
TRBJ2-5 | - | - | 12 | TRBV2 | TGTGCCAGCAGTGCAAGAAAAGAGACCCAGTACTTC | CASSARKETQYF
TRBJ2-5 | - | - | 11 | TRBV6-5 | TGTGCCAGCGGTAGGGTGGAGACCCAGTACTTC | CASGRVETQYF
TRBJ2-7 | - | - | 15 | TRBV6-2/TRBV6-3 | TGTGCCAGCAGTTACTCGATGACCCAGCTCTACGAGCAGTACTTC | CASSYSMTQLYEQYF
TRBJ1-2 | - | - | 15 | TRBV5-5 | TGTGCCAGCAGCCTAGAAAAGGCGAGAGTCTATGGCTACACCTTC | CASSLEKARVYGYTF
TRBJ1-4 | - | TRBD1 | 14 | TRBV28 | TGTGCCAGCAGGTCAGGGGGTCGCGGTGAAAAACTGTTTTTT | CASRSGGRGEKLFF
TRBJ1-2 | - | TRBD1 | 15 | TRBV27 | TGTGCCAGCAGTTTATCGAGGACAGGCCCCTATGGCTACACCTTC | CASSLSRTGPYGYTF
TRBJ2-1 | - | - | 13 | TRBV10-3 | TGTGCCATCGGTGGAGGTACCTACAATGAGCAGTTCTTC | CAIGGGTYNEQFF
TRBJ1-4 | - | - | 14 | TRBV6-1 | TGTGCCAGCAGTGATCTGGGGGCGGGGGAAAAACTGTTTTTT | CASSDLGAGEKLFF
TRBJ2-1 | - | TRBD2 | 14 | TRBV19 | TGTGCCGTTAACGGGGGGGTCTCCTACAATGAGCAGTTCTTC | CAVNGGVSYNEQFF
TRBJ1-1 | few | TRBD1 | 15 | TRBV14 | TGTGCCAGCAGCCCCGGCACAGGGGGGAAAACTGAAGCTTTCTTT | CASSPGTGGKTEAFF
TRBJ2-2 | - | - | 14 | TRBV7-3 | TGTGCCAGCAGCTTAACACGGAACACCGGGGAGCTGTTTTTT | CASSLTRNTGELFF
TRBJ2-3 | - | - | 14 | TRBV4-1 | TGCGCCAGCAGCCAAGTTCCCTCCACAGATACGCAGTATTTT | CASSQVPSTDTQYF
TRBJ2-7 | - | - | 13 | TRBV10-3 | TGTGCCATCAGGGGGAGACTCTCCTACGAGCAGTACTTC | CAIRGRLSYEQYF
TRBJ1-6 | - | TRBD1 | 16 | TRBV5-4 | TGTGCCAGCAGCTTGGGGGACAGGGGAAGAGGATCACCCCTCCACTTT | CASSLGDRGRGSPLHF
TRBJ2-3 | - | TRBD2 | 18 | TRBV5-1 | TGCGCCAGCAGCTTGGCCGTAGTAGCGGGGACTAGCACAGATACGCAGTATTTT | CASSLAVVAGTSTDTQYF